A single sample gave rise to the 10 T cell receptor beta chains below, sequenced in a study of regulatory T cells in long-lasting Graves disease. Construction of TCR beta libraries relied on iRepertoire HTBI primers and on Arm-PCR targeting CDR3 regions. TCRdb re-called the multiplex PCR reads with MiXCR, one entry per CDR3 protein. Here the sample spans roughly 250,000 distinct CDR3 sequences, around 19% being singletons. Described time point: newly diagnosed GD, antithyroid drugs for less than 3 months. Scientists built the TCR library using RNA that was extracted from PBMCs. The same data also went into a second study, on T cells in Graves' hyperthyroidism and ophthalmopathy.

Sequencing was performed on peripheral blood mononuclear cells (PBMCs), taken at new diagnosis, from a patient treated with antithyroid drugs. These receptors were collected from a woman aged 25 to 39 with Graves disease.

This clonotype appeared many times. V usage is TRBV6-2 or TRBV6-3 and J usage is TRBJ1-4; D is uncertain. Trimming took off 4 bases at V and 7 bases at J, with 16 bases between the two ends. From germline, CDR1 is MNHEY and CDR2 SVGEGT. This CDR3 is built from 15 residues. CDR3 coding DNA: TGTGCCAGCAGTTCGACCCCATACGGCGGTGAAAAACTGTTTTTT. It encodes CASSSTPYGGEKLFF.

On this clonotype itself: A far larger clone is a single base away, which makes a read error likely. As the CDR3 is not closed by the conserved phenylalanine or tryptophan, this likely results from a read error. The chain uses TRBV12-3 or TRBV12-4 and TRBJ1-6, with 9 bases identical to TRBD1. The CDR3 consists of 13 residues. V was pared by 8 bases and J by 7 bases, with 3 bases of the junction left unmatched. CDR3 in DNA: TGTGCCAGCCAAGGACAGGGGAATTCACCCCTCCACTCT. The encoded protein is CASQGQGNSPLHS.

On this clonotype: A much larger clone is a single base away; this may be a read error. The CDR3 DNA sequence: TGCAGTGCCCAGAAGCGGGGCAGGGACAATGAGCAGTTCTTC. The encoded protein is CSAQKRGRDNEQFF. This chain joins TRBV20-1 and TRBJ2-1, with TRBD2 identical over 7 bases. Germline-derived CDR1 and CDR2 are DFQATT and SNEGSKA (reference sequence). Losses at the gene ends were 6 bases for V and 5 bases for J; bases not matched to a gene: 10. CDR3 length: 14 amino acids.

This clonotype was detected many times. The chain uses TRBV6-1 and TRBJ1-1, with D perhaps TRBD1 (6 bases). V was trimmed by 1 base and J by 8 bases, leaving 11 bases between them. This CDR3 contains 13 residues. The germline CDR1 and CDR2 sequences are MNHNS and SASEGT. The DNA of the CDR3 is TGTGCCAGCAGTGAAGGGACAGCCCAGGAAGCTTTCTTT. Its translation: CASSEGTAQEAFF.

This clonotype was detected many times. The chain uses TRBV15 and TRBJ2-5; perhaps TRBD2 as D (6 bases). Germline V gives CDR1 LNHNV, CDR2 YYDKDF (reference sequence). The V end was cut by 0 bases, the J end by 2 bases, with 10 bases between. The CDR3 consists of 15 residues. For the CDR3, the DNA is TGTGCCACCAGCAGAGATGGCGGGATACAAGAGACCCAGTACTTC. Translated: CATSRDGGIQETQYF.

This clonotype has a count of ten or more. The rearrangement uses TRBV6-1 and TRBJ2-1; D remains unclear. Germline values: CDR1 MNHNS, CDR2 SASEGT. V was pared by 6 bases and J by 10 bases, with 16 bases between. The CDR3 consists of 13 residues. DNA of the CDR3: TGTGCCAGCAGCCCCGTCTCTTGGGGAGAGCAGTTCTTC. The encoded protein is CASSPVSWGEQFF.

There are many counts of this clonotype. The V and J genes are TRBV6-5 and TRBJ1-1, with 9 bases lining up with TRBD1. V shed 0 bases, J shed 3 bases, and the junction held 2 bases outside the gene matches. This CDR3 spans 15 amino acids. CDR1 is MNHEY, CDR2 SVGAGI, per germline. The CDR3 nucleotides read TGTGCCAGCAGTTACTCGACAGGGGGTGACACTGAAGCTTTCTTT. Encoded protein: CASSYSTGGDTEAFF.

This rearrangement joins TRBV27 to TRBJ1-5; no reliable D call. Trimming cost V 8 bases and J 2 bases, with 13 bases left between them. The CDR3 covers 14 residues. In germline, CDR1 is MNHEY, CDR2 SMNVEV (reference sequence). Written as DNA, the CDR3 is TGTGCCAGCGGCCACCGGGGAGGCAATCAGCCCCAGCATTTT. This codes for CASGHRGGNQPQHF.

A note on this clonotype: A read error is possible here, since a much larger clone lies one base away. This chain links TRBV12-3 or TRBV12-4 with TRBJ2-5; 10 bases line up with TRBD2. V shed 5 bases, J shed 7 bases, and the junction held 13 bases outside the gene matches. The CDR3 spans 16 residues. Written as DNA, the CDR3 is TGTGCCAGCAGTGCGGCTAGCGGGGGAGCCTTGCTGACCCAGTACTTC. This translates into CASSAASGGALLTQYF.

There are a few counts of this clonotype. A much larger clone is a single base away; this may be a read error. The chain joins TRBV11-2 to TRBJ1-6; D is undetermined. CDR1 is SGHAT and CDR2 is FQNNGV in the germline V gene. The CDR3 has 17 amino acids. The CDR3 DNA is TGTGCCGGCAGCTTAATGCTTGAGATTTCGAATAATTCACCCCTCCACTTT. Encoded protein: CAGSLMLEISNNSPLHF.